This T cell receptor beta chain was sequenced in a study of T cells after yellow fever vaccination. Study observations and caveats: Re-detected after boosting: most primary clones, 96% of CD4 and roughly 90% of CD8. A secondary response was less intense yet reached its peak sooner, at day 5 versus 15. Although most clonotypes did not, a small share appeared in both CD4 and CD8 compartments.

V lost 4 bases to trimming and J lost 3 bases, with 10 bases between them. The CDR3 totals 14 residues. TCRdb fed the 5' RACE reads into MiXCR, producing one record per CDR3 protein. Among tens of thousands of distinct CDR3 sequences, around 7.7% were seen once, and the ten largest hold roughly two fifths. In regard to this clonotype: Its specificity is not known.

The rearrangement uses TRBV12-3 or TRBV12-4 and TRBJ2-1, with a tentative D call TRBD1 (5 bases). The sample was CD8+ T cells sorted from PBMCs, taken on the day of the yellow fever booster vaccination. The sequence came from a man between 25 and 39 years old who received the YFV17D yellow fever vaccine. CDR3 residues: CASSSPDSYNEQFF. DNA of the CDR3: TGTGCCAGCAGTTCACCAGACAGCTACAATGAGCAGTTCTTC.